This T cell receptor (beta chain) was sequenced for a study of radiotherapy plus CTLA-4 blockade in lung cancer. Study background: Disease control was present in 31% of patients, and objective responses in roughly 17%.

Looked up from germline, CDR1 is LNHNV and CDR2 is YYDKDF (reference sequence). V lost 5 bases, J lost 4 bases, and 9 bases lay in between. CDR3 length: 13 residues. Only in-frame clones appear in the TCRdb table, and some are missing; sequencing was by immunoSEQ multiplex PCR. The sample gives approximately 75,000 clones, roughly three quarters of which show up once; under 9% is in the top ten. The rearrangement links TRBV15 to TRBJ1-5; perhaps TRBD1 as D (5 bases). This clonotype originated in a human donor with non-small cell lung cancer who had a complete response to radiotherapy plus ipilimumab. The sample here was peripheral blood, taken from a patient treated with radiotherapy plus ipilimumab. The CDR3 protein is CATSVQGNQPQHF. The CDR3 DNA is TGTGCCACCAGCGTGCAGGGAAATCAGCCCCAGCATTTT.